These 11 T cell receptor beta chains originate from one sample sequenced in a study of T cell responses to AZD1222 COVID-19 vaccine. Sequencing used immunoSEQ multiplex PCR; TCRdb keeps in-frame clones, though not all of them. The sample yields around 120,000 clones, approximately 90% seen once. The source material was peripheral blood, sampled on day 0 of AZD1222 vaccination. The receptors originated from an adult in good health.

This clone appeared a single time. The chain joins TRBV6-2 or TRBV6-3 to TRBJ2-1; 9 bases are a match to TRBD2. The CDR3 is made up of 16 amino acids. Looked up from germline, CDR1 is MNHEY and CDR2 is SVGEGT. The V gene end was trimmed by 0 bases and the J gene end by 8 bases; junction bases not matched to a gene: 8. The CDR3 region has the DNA TGTGCCAGCAGTTACTCTAGGCGGGGGGGCAGAGATGAGCAGTTCTTC. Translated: CASSYSRRGGRDEQFF.

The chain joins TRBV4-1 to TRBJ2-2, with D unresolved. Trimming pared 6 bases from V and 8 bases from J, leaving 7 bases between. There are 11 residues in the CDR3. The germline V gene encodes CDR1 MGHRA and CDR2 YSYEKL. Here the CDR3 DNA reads TGCGCCAGCAGTACAGATGGGGAGCTGTTTTTT. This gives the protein CASSTDGELFF.

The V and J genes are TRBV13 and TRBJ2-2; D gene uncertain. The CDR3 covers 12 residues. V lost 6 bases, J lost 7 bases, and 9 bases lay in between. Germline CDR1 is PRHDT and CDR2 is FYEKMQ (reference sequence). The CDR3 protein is CASRTPSGELFF. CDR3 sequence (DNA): TGTGCCAGCAGGACACCCAGCGGGGAGCTGTTTTTT.

The CDR3 reads CASRPSRPTEAFF. The CDR3, as DNA: TGTGCCAGCAGGCCCTCCCGGCCCACTGAAGCTTTCTTT. The V and J genes are TRBV27 and TRBJ1-1; D not certain. V dropped 6 bases and J dropped 4 bases, with 12 bases sitting between them. CDR3 length equals 13 residues. Germline values: CDR1 MNHEY, CDR2 SMNVEV (reference sequence).

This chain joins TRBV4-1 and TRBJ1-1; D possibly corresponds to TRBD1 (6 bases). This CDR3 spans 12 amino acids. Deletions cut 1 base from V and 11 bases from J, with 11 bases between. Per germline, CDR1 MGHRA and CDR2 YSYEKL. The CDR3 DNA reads TGCGCCAGCAGCCAAGGTCCAGGGGACGCTTTCTTT. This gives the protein CASSQGPGDAFF.

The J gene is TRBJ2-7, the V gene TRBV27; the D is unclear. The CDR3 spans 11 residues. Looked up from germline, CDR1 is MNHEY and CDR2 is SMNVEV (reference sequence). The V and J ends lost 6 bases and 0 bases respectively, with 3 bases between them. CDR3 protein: CASSRSYEQYF. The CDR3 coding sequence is TGTGCCAGCAGCCGCTCCTACGAGCAGTACTTC.

The CDR3 DNA reads as TGTGCCAGCAGCCCTAGCGACCCCTTCTCCTACAATGAGCAGTTCTTC. Its translation is CASSPSDPFSYNEQFF. This chain connects TRBV7-9 to TRBJ2-1; D may be TRBD2 (6 bases). The germline gives CDR1 SEHNR, CDR2 FQNEAQ (reference sequence). The CDR3 spans 16 residues. V was shortened by 5 bases and J by 0 bases, with 14 bases between the two germline ends.

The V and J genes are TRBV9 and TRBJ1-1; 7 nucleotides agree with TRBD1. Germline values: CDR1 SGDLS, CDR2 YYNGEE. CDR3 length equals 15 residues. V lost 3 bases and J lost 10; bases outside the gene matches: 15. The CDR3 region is CASSGLDRVNLGAFF. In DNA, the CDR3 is TGTGCCAGCAGCGGCTTAGACAGGGTAAACTTGGGAGCTTTCTTT.

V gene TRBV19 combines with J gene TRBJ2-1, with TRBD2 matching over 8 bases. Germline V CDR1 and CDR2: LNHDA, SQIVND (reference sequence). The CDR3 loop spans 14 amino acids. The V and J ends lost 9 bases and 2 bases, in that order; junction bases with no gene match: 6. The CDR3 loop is CASRGGVTYNEQFF. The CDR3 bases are TGTGCCAGCCGGGGGGGGGTCACCTACAATGAGCAGTTCTTC.

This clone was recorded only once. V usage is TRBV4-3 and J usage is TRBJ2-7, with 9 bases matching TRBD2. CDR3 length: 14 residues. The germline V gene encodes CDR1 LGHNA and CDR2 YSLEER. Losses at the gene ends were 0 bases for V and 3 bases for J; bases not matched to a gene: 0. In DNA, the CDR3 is TGCGCCAGCAGCCAAGAGACTAGCGGCTACGAGCAGTACTTC. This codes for CASSQETSGYEQYF.

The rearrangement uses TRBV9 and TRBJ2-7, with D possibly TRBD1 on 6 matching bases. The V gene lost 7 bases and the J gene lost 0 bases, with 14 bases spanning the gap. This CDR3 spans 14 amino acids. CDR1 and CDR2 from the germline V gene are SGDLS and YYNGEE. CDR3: CASRPGDGSYEQYF. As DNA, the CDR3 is TGTGCCAGCCGACCAGGGGATGGCTCCTACGAGCAGTACTTC.